One TCR beta chain is described in this entry. Antigen specificity is unknown. These data belong to a study of T cell responses to AZD1222 COVID-19 vaccine. Findings and limits, study-wide: Spike-specific TCR breadth and depth both grew after two AZD1222 doses. Unmutated regions of variants are reportedly targeted by nearly half of spike-specific TCRs. Across the whole spike, CD4 TCRs peaked at regions 160-218 and 743-854.

The table came from immunoSEQ multiplex PCR; TCRdb's copy has only in-frame clones and leaves some out. The sample gives roughly 150,000 clones, around 90% of which show up once; around 5.4% is in the top ten. The CDR3 runs to 14 residues. Trimming cost V 5 bases and J 8 bases, with 18 bases left between them. CDR1 is SGHTA, CDR2 FQGNSA, per germline. This sample comprised peripheral blood, obtained on day 0 of AZD1222 vaccination. The sequence was collected from an adult in good health. The chain carries TRBV7-2 and TRBJ1-2, with D possibly TRBD1 on 6 matching bases. As DNA, the CDR3 is TGTGCCAGCAGCGCATACAGGGATCGGGGCGGCTACACCTTC. Its protein is CASSAYRDRGGYTF.